Sequencing of this T cell receptor beta chain was carried out in a study of STAT5B mutations in CD4+ large granular lymphocyte leukemia. Study results and caveats: 8/27 top patient clones versus 2/35 control clones were TRBV06-family. Without putative leukemic clones, patient CD4-sorted repertoires remained more clonal than healthy CD4+ repertoires.

As originally analysed: The detection floor for productive clonotype frequency was 2.59 x 10-5. Profiling relied on immunoSEQ multiplex PCR, and the TCRdb table lists in-frame clones only, not all of them. Clone size and V and J calls were adopted from that table, with D and trimming inferred from the DNA. The table includes about 33,000 clones, roughly 79% detected once. A remark on this clone: What it binds is not known. Other DNA sequences in this specimen translate into the identical CDR3.

The CDR3 is made up of 14 amino acids. CDR1 and CDR2 from the germline V gene are SGHDT and YYEEEE. With 5 bases removed from V and 0 bases from J, the gap between germline ends came to 9 bases. Buffy coats from healthy blood donors served as controls. The clonotype was recovered from a human donor in good health. The gene calls are TRBV5-6 and TRBJ2-4; possible D gene TRBD1, 5 bases. Sequenced sample: CD4+ T cells from blood buffy coats. CDR3 sequence reads: CASSPTGAKNIQYF. Written as DNA, the CDR3 is TGTGCCAGCAGTCCTACAGGAGCCAAAAACATTCAGTACTTC.